A single sample gave rise to the 8 T cell receptor beta chains below, sequenced in a study of blood T cell repertoires in COVID-19 (dated by TCRdb to about 2020). Receptors were amplified or captured by the immunoSEQ multiplex PCR assay. In TCRdb, the immuneACCESS table is reduced to in-frame sequences with V and J assigned. These tables do not hold every clone; where another copy was compared, an unresolved V gene accounts for under half, and the others remain unexplained. In this sample the table shows approximately 300,000 clones, approximately 90% of which occur a single time. 5.5% to 8% of the sample lies in the top ten. Sequencing used peripheral blood. These receptors all stem from a woman aged 45-59 years with COVID-19, enrolled during active disease.

The chain has TRBV27 and TRBJ2-7; 9 bases are a match to TRBD2. The CDR3 covers 19 residues. Germline CDR1 and CDR2: MNHEY and SMNVEV (reference sequence). Trimming took 2 bases from V and 2 from J; bases not matched to a gene: 16. The CDR3 DNA is TGTGCCAGCAGTTTACTCCCCGCGGGAGGGCGCCTACGTACCTACGAGCAGTACTTC. Translation gives CASSLLPAGGRLRTYEQYF.

The rearrangement links TRBV4-2 to TRBJ1-4; 7 bases fit TRBD1. The CDR3 covers 15 residues. V shed 2 bases, J shed 9 bases, and the junction held 9 bases outside the gene matches. The germline CDR1 and CDR2 sequences are LGHNA and YNFKEQ. CDR3 in DNA: TGTGCCAGCAGCCAAAGAGGACAGGAAGGTCAAAAACTGTTTTTT. As protein: CASSQRGQEGQKLFF.

The chain uses TRBV18 and TRBJ2-1, with TRBD2 as a possible D gene (6 bases). V lost 2 bases, J lost 6 bases, and 17 bases lay in between. Germline V lookup: CDR1 KGHSH, CDR2 LQKENI. This CDR3 has 16 residues. Written as DNA, the CDR3 is TGTGCCAGCTCACCATTTATGGGAGGCGCGTCCAATGAGCAGTTCTTC. Translated: CASSPFMGGASNEQFF.

The V gene is TRBV12-5, the J gene TRBJ2-1; maybe TRBD2 (6 bases). CDR3 size: 16 residues. V gave up 3 bases and J gave up 1 base, with 13 bases separating them. CDR1 LGHNT and CDR2 FRNRAP come from the germline V gene. CDR3 amino acids: CASGFFTLASYNEQFF. Written as DNA, the CDR3 is TGTGCTAGTGGTTTCTTCACCCTAGCGTCCTACAATGAGCAGTTCTTC.

This clone was seen only once. CDR3 in amino acids: CASSLVRGTSGIYEQYF. As DNA, the CDR3 is TGTGCCAGCAGCTTGGTGAGGGGGACTAGCGGGATTTACGAGCAGTACTTC. The V and J genes are TRBV7-9 and TRBJ2-7; 13 nucleotides line up with TRBD2. The CDR3 consists of 17 residues. Looked up from germline, CDR1 is SEHNR and CDR2 is FQNEAQ (reference sequence). Trimming at V came to 3 bases and at J to 4 bases, leaving 9 bases not matched to a gene.

This clone appeared a few times. The chain couples TRBV2 to TRBJ1-6, with 7 positions matching TRBD1. Looked up from germline, CDR1 is SNHLY and CDR2 is FYNNEI. V lost 6 bases to trimming and J lost 10 bases; unmatched junction nucleotides: 9. The CDR3 has 14 residues. The CDR3 loop is CASRVEGARSPLHF. The CDR3, as DNA: TGTGCCAGCAGAGTGGAGGGGGCGCGGTCACCCCTCCACTTT.

The chain is built from TRBV30 and TRBJ2-7; D ambiguous. The CDR3 runs 12 residues. The V gene lost 1 base and the J gene lost 3 bases, with 7 bases spanning the gap. The V gene's germline CDR1 is GTSNPN and CDR2 SVGIG (reference sequence). The CDR3 nucleotides are TGTGCCTGGAGTGGAGATAGCTACGAGCAGTACTTC. It is translated as CAWSGDSYEQYF.

The chain links TRBV13 to TRBJ1-1; a weak D match, TRBD1 (5 bases). With 5 bases removed from V and 4 bases from J, the gap between germline ends came to 11 bases. Germline CDR1 PRHDT, CDR2 FYEKMQ (reference sequence). This CDR3 is 13 amino acids long. The CDR3 spells CASSKGRGTEAFF. CDR3 DNA: TGTGCCAGCAGCAAAGGGAGGGGCACTGAAGCTTTCTTT.